This TCR beta chain was observed in a study of shared clonotypes between healthy human individuals. Study as a whole: Each donor had three CD4 naive, three CD4 memory, two CD8 naive and one CD8 memory plate. Study-wide results and caveats: Compared with clonotypes that all four donors shared, non-shared clonotypes had lower generation probabilities.

V lost 4 bases to trimming and J lost 7 bases; unmatched junction nucleotides: 1. This CDR3 region has 13 residues. The germline V gene has CDR1 MNHEY and CDR2 SVGAGI. The protocol was immunoSEQ multiplex PCR, while the TCRdb copy is restricted to in-frame clones and leaves out a portion. Altogether some 380,000 clones are present, about 97% being singletons, with the ten largest covering about 0.32%. Points on this clone: Its antigen remains unknown.

This receptor was taken from a man aged 25 to 45 in good health. The sequencing input was memory CD8+ T cells sorted from blood. Subset: CD45RO+ cells pooled with CCR7-negative TemRA cells. The rearrangement uses TRBV6-5 and TRBJ2-1; 10 positions match TRBD2. CDR3 coding DNA: TGTGCCAGCAGTTCTAGCGGGAGAAATGAGCAGTTCTTC. Translation: CASSSSGRNEQFF.